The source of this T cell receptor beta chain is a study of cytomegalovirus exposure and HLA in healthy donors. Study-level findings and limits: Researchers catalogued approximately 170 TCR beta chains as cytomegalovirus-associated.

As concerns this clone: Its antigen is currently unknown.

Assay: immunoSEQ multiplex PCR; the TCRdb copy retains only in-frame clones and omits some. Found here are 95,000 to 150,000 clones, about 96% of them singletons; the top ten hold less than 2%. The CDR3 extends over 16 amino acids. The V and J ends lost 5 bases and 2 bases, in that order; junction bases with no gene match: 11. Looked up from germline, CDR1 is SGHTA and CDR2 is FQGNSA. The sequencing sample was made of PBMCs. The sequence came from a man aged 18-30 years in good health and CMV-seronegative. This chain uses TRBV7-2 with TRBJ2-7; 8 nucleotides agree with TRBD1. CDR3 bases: TGTGCCAGCAGCCCCCGGACAGGGAGAAGCACCTACGAGCAGTACTTC. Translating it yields CASSPRTGRSTYEQYF.